This is a list of T cell receptor beta chains from one sample in a study of T cell responses to AZD1222 COVID-19 vaccine. The method was immunoSEQ multiplex PCR; TCRdb's version includes in-frame clones alone and lacks a portion of them. The data show roughly 100,000 clones, over 75% seen once. Sequences were derived from peripheral blood, sampled on day 0 of AZD1222 vaccination. The receptors stem from an adult in good health. The CDR3 runs from the conserved cysteine through the conserved F or W. The size entry is marked missing in some rows and otherwise reads once, few, many or a size class.

NA | TRBV6-4 | CASRPDRGFTEAFF
NA | TRBV24-1 | CATSDPHHYEQYF
NA | TRBV19 | CASSHSGITSYNEQFF
NA | TRBV3-1/TRBV3-2 | CASSYALLQGYTF
NA | TRBV9 | CASSVGSSGYEQYF
few | TRBV7-6 | CASSLTLINEQYF
NA | TRBV5-5 | CASSLGTSGSYEQFF
few | TRBV7-9 | CASSQTINSPLHF
NA | TRBV5-1 | CASSHRDRPGEQYF
few | TRBV10-1 | CASSDLAGSTGELFF
NA | TRBV28 | CASSDLTGTNEQFF
NA | TRBV3-1/TRBV3-2 | CASSASTGVEQYF
NA | TRBV19 | CASTRGGAGNTIYF
NA | TRBV5-4 | CAVGGASTDTQYF
NA | TRBV2 | CASSGLAGVWGYEQYF
NA | TRBV7-2 | CASSLQQGGVNSPLHF
NA | TRBV18 | CASSPVPARTEAFF
NA | TRBV5-1 | CASSLSSGTQETQYF
once | TRBV20-1 | CSARAIYGYTF
once | TRBV6-2/TRBV6-3 | CASSYLRLAGVGTGELFF